Presented here are 18 T cell receptor beta chains from one specimen sequenced in a study of Graves' ophthalmopathy and Graves' hyperthyroidism. For repertoire sequencing, the TCR beta CDR3 regions were amplified from RNA transcripts. The first-round RT-PCR employed HTBI primers together with the Qiagen OneStep RT-PCR kit. A multiplex PCR was then performed as the second round. TCRdb re-called the multiplex PCR reads with MiXCR, one entry per CDR3 protein. The sample holds about 550,000 distinct CDR3 sequences; under 45% are singletons and the top ten take over 3.5%. The sample consisted of peripheral blood or thyroid tissue (not recorded which). The receptors here all came from an adult man with Graves' hyperthyroidism.

V and J are TRBV20-1 and TRBJ1-6; 11 nucleotides line up with TRBD1. This CDR3 has 15 residues. Trimming at V came to 3 bases and at J to 6 bases, leaving 4 bases not matched to a gene. Per the germline V gene, CDR1 is DFQATT and CDR2 is SNEGSKA (reference sequence). CDR3 in amino acids: CSASGQGAANSPLHF. CDR3 sequence (DNA): TGCAGTGCTAGCGGACAGGGGGCGGCTAATTCACCCCTCCACTTT.

Only one count was recorded for this clonotype. This chain uses TRBV9 with TRBJ2-2; D is possibly TRBD2 (5 bases). Trimming shortened V by 7 bases and J by 2 bases, and 18 bases separated the two germline ends. The CDR3 contains 16 residues. Germline V CDR1 and CDR2: SGDLS, YYNGEE. The CDR3, as DNA: TGTGCCAGCTCACCATCGACTAAATTAAACACCGGGGAGCTGTTTTTT. This encodes CASSPSTKLNTGELFF.

The V gene is TRBV11-1, the J gene TRBJ2-7, with a possible D match to TRBD1 (8 bases). The V gene's germline CDR1 is SGHAT and CDR2 FQDESV (reference sequence). This CDR3 is 15 amino acids long. V lost 5 bases and J 5 bases, leaving 19 bases between the germline ends. The CDR3 DNA follows: TGTGCCAGCAGCAACCTAGCGGCGACAGGGGACGAGCAGTACTTC. It yields the protein CASSNLAATGDEQYF.

This clonotype was seen ten or more times. The chain uses TRBV2 and TRBJ2-5, with 8 bases that match TRBD1. This CDR3 has 12 residues. V was pared by 11 bases and J by 1 base, with 3 bases of the junction left unmatched. The germline gives CDR1 SNHLY, CDR2 FYNNEI. This chain's CDR3 is CAGGQVQETQYF. In nucleotides, the CDR3 is TGTGCCGGGGGACAGGTCCAAGAGACCCAGTACTTC.

This clonotype appeared a few times. The chain is built from TRBV6-1 and TRBJ2-7; weak D call: TRBD1 (6 bases). Trimming removed 0 bases from V and 7 bases from J, with 13 bases in between. CDR1 and CDR2 from the germline V gene are MNHNS and SASEGT. The CDR3 contains 14 residues. The CDR3: CASSEAGAGEEQYF. The CDR3 DNA reads TGTGCCAGCAGTGAAGCGGGGGCAGGGGAAGAGCAGTACTTC.

Regarding this clonotype: Mismatch with germline at one junction end may stem from a read error. The chain combines TRBV7-4 with TRBJ2-1; no firm D call. The CDR3 sequence is 12 residues long. The germline CDR1 and CDR2 sequences are SGHVT and SQSDAQ. The CDR3 DNA follows: TGTGCCAGCAGCTCCTACCCGTTTAGTTGTGTCTTC. Protein: CASSSYPFSCVF.

This clonotype was seen only a few times. This chain joins TRBV6-5 and TRBJ2-2, with 11 bases identical to TRBD1. The CDR3 length is 17 residues. V lost 6 bases, J lost 6 bases, and 12 bases stayed unmatched. Germline loops: CDR1 MNHEY, CDR2 SVGAGI. CDR3 sequence reads: CASRTGTGGLLPGELFF. The CDR3 nucleotides are TGTGCCAGCAGAACCGGGACAGGGGGACTACTCCCCGGGGAGCTGTTTTTT.

At least ten counts were recorded for this clonotype. The chain joins TRBV27 to TRBJ2-7; 7 nucleotides line up with TRBD2. Trimming removed 5 bases from V and 1 base from J; junction bases left unmatched: 5. The CDR3 sequence is 14 residues long. The germline V gene has CDR1 MNHEY and CDR2 SMNVEV (reference sequence). CDR3 bases: TGTGCCAGCAGTAGCGGGACCCGATCCTACGAGCAGTACTTC. Protein sequence: CASSSGTRSYEQYF.

The chain couples TRBV28 to TRBJ1-5, with unresolved D. The CDR3 sequence is 12 residues long. The V gene's germline CDR1 is MDHEN and CDR2 SYDVKM. V was shortened by 7 bases and J by 2 bases, with 6 bases between the two germline ends. CDR3: CASTAGNQPQHF. CDR3 nucleotide sequence: TGTGCCAGCACGGCTGGCAATCAGCCCCAGCATTTT.

This sequence joins TRBV20-1 and TRBJ2-7; the D is unclear. The tail of the sequence fits TRBJ2-1 better, so the J call may be wrong. The CDR3 length is 11 residues. From germline, CDR1 is DFQATT and CDR2 SNEGSKA (reference sequence). In DNA form, the CDR3 reads TGCAGTGCTAGAATGGCCCACGAGCAGTTCTTC. Protein product: CSARMAHEQFF.

This clonotype was counted at least ten times. The chain links TRBV6-5 to TRBJ1-2; D is uncertain. CDR1 is MNHEY, CDR2 SVGAGI, per germline. The CDR3 is 11 amino acids. V was shortened by 5 bases and J by 3 bases, with 4 bases between the two germline ends. The CDR3 DNA sequence: TGTGCCAGCAGTGACTACTATGGCTACACCTTC. Translation gives CASSDYYGYTF.

Only one count was recorded for this clonotype. V is TRBV7-2 and J is TRBJ2-5, with 8 nucleotides matching TRBD1. The V gene end was trimmed by 5 bases and the J gene end by 4 bases; junction bases not matched to a gene: 6. The CDR3 has 14 residues. The germline CDR1 and CDR2 sequences are SGHTA and FQGNSA. The CDR3 nucleotides read TGTGCCAGCAGCCCCCGGGACAGGAGAGAGACCCAGTACTTC. Its protein product is CASSPRDRRETQYF.

This clonotype appeared many times. This chain connects TRBV12-3 or TRBV12-4 to TRBJ2-7; TRBD2 aligns across 9 bases. The V gene end was trimmed by 3 bases and the J gene end by 5 bases; junction bases not matched to a gene: 17. There are 18 residues in the CDR3. The CDR3 DNA reads as TGTGCCAGCAGTTTGGGGGCCCGGGGACTAGCAATTTCTGACGAGCAGTACTTC. Its protein product is CASSLGARGLAISDEQYF.

This clonotype occurred many times. This sequence joins TRBV12-3 or TRBV12-4 and TRBJ2-5, with unresolved D. This CDR3 is 12 amino acids long. Trimming stripped 4 bases from V and 5 bases from J, with 8 bases between. For the CDR3, the DNA is TGTGCCAGCAGTTGGGGTCGCGAGACCCAGTACTTC. Protein sequence: CASSWGRETQYF.

In the case of this clonotype: This may arise from a read error, as a much more abundant clone is one base away. This chain links TRBV24-1 with TRBJ1-5; D is perhaps TRBD1 (6 bases). The CDR3 runs 15 residues. The germline gives CDR1 KGHDR, CDR2 SFDVKD. CDR3 amino acids: CATSGTSGLDQPRHF. The CDR3 DNA follows: TGTGCCACCTCGGGGACATCGGGCCTAGATCAGCCCCGGCATTTT.

This clonotype was picked up many times. The chain uses TRBV28 and TRBJ1-1; D is undetermined. Germline assignment: CDR1 MDHEN and CDR2 SYDVKM. CDR3 length equals 13 residues. V was clipped by 6 bases and J by 1 base, with 9 bases between them. The DNA for the CDR3 is TGTGCCAGCAGATCCACAGAGAACACTGAAGCTTTCTTT. Protein product: CASRSTENTEAFF.

Comments on this clonotype: A read error may account for a junction end that differs from germline. J is TRBJ2-1 and V is TRBV10-3, with TRBD2 as a possible D gene (5 bases). Germline V gene data show CDR1 as ENHRY and CDR2 as SYGVKD. The CDR3 runs to 14 residues. The CDR3: CATSEGLLGNEQFF. CDR3 coding DNA: TGTGCCACCAGTGAGGGCCTCCTTGGGAATGAGCAGTTCTTC.

In this sample, this clonotype turned up a few times. A junction boundary mismatches the germline segment, possibly from a read error. V and J are TRBV10-3 and TRBJ2-7; a weak D match, TRBD2 (6 bases). The CDR3 runs to 13 residues. Germline assignment: CDR1 ENHRY and CDR2 SYGVKD. The CDR3 region is CASSEEGLYEQYF. CDR3 bases: TGTGCCAGCAGTGAGGAGGGGCTCTACGAGCAGTACTTC.